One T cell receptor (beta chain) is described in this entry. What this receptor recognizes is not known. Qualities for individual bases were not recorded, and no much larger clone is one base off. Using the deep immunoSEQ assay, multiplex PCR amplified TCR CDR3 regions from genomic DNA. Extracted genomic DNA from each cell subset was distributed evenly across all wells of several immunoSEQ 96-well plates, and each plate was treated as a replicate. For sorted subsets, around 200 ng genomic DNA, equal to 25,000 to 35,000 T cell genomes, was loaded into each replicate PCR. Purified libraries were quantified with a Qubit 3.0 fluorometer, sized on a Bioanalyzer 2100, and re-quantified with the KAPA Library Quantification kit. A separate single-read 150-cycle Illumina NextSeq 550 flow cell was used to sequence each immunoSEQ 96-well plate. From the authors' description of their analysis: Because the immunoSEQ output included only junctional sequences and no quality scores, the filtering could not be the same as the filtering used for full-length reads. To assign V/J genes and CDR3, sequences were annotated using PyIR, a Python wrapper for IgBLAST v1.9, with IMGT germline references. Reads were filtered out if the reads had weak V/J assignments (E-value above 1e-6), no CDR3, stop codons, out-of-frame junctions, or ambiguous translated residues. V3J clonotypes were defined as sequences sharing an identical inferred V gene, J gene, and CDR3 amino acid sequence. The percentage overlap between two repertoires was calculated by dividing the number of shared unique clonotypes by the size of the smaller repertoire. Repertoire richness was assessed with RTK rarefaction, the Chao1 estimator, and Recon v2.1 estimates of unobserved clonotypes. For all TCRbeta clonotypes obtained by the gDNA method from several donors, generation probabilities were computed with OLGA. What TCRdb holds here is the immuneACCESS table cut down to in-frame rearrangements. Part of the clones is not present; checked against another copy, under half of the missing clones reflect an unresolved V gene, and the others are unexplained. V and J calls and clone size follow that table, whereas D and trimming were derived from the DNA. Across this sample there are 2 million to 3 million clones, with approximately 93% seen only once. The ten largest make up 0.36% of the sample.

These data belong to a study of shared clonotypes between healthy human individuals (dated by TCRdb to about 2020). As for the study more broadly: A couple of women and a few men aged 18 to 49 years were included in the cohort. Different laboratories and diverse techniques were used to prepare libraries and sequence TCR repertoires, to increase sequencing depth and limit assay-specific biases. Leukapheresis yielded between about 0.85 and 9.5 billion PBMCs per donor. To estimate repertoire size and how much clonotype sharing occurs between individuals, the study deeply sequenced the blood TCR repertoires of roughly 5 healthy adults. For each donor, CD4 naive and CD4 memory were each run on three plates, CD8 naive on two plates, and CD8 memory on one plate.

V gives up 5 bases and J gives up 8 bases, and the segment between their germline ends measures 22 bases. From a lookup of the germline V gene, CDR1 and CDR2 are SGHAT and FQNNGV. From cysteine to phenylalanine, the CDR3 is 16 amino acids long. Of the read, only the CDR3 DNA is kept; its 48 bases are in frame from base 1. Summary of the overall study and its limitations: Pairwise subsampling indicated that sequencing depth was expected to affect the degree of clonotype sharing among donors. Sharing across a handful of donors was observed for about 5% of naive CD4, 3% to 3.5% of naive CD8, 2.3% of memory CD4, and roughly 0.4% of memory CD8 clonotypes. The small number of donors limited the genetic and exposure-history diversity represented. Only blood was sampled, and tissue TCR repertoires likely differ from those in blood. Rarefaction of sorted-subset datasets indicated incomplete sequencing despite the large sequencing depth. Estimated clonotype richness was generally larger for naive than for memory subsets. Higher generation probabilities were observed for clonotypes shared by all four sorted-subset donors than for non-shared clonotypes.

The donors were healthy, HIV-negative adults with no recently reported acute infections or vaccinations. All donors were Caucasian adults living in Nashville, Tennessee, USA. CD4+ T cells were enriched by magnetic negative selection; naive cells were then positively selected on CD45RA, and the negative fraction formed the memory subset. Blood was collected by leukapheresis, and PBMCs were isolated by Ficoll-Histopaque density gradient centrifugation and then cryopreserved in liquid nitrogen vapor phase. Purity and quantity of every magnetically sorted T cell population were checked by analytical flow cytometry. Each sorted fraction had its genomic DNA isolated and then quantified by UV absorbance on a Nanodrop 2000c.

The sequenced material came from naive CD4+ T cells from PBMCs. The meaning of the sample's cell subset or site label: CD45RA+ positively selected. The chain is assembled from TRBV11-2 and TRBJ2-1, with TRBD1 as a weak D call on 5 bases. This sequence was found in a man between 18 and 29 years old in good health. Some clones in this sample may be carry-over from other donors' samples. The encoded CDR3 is CASSLIPWGARDEQFF. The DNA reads TGTGCCAGCAGCCTCATCCCGTGGGGCGCCAGGGATGAGCAGTTCTTC.